This T cell receptor beta chain comes out of a study of CD8+ T cells in alopecia areata. Extracted RNA was reverse transcribed into cDNA, the sequencing template. Sequencing used immunoSEQ multiplex PCR; TCRdb keeps in-frame clones, though not all of them. The sample records roughly 200,000 clones, 45% to 70% being singletons. CD4+ and CD8+ T cells were sorted from PBMCs stained for CD3, CD4 and CD8. Study results and caveats: Normal scalp had lower clonality than lesional scalp, with alopecia totalis/universalis lesions showing this most strongly. Sequences from scalp samples also cover resident alphabeta T cells of normal skin. Shared TCR sequences were less clear between patients than in mice, possibly partly from HLA diversity.

A word on this clone: No antigen is known for it.

The J segment lost 11 bases and the V segment lost 5 bases, leaving 16 bases of the junction unmatched. CDR1 PRHDT and CDR2 FYEKMQ come from the germline V gene (reference sequence). The CDR3 has 15 residues. The receptor's source is a human donor in good health. The specimen was CD8+ T cells sorted from blood. The V and J genes are TRBV13 and TRBJ2-5, with 8 bases lining up with TRBD1. Here the CDR3 reads CASSQGQGPEREQYF. The CDR3 DNA sequence: TGTGCCAGCAGCCAAGGACAGGGACCCGAGAGGGAGCAGTACTTC.